These T cell receptor beta chains were read from a single sample in a study of response to subunit inactivated influenza vaccine. TCRdb re-analysed the RT-PCR reads in MiXCR, keeping a single row per CDR3 protein. This table holds 590,000 or so distinct CDR3 sequences, 12% to 15% found once. This specimen was PBMCs from blood, taken around two weeks before vaccination. These receptors were collected from a man aged 45-60 years who received an inactivated influenza vaccine. Each CDR3 is given with its conserved first and last residue. Fields, in order: clone size, V gene, D gene, J gene, CDR3 protein, CDR3 DNA. The D gene is left open where the match is weak. Clone size is not always given. Where it is, it says once, few, many or a class for expanded clones.

-	TRBV11-2	-	TRBJ2-5	CASSLWGSGSTDQETQYF	TGTGCCAGCAGCTTATGGGGAAGTGGCAGCACCGACCAAGAGACCCAGTACTTC
-	TRBV20-1	TRBD2	TRBJ2-3	CSARIGNSGRAVDTQYF	TGCAGTGCTAGAATCGGAAATAGCGGGAGGGCCGTGGATACGCAGTATTTT
-	TRBV4-3	TRBD2	TRBJ2-6	CASSPRTSGSGANVLTF	TGCGCCAGCAGCCCCCGGACTAGCGGCTCTGGGGCCAACGTCCTGACTTTC
once	TRBV2	-	TRBJ2-5	CASRPGPGTQYF	TGTGCCAGCAGACCGGGCCCGGGGACCCAGTACTTC
many	TRBV20-1	TRBD1	TRBJ2-7	CSARRQGDEQYF	TGCAGTGCCCGAAGACAGGGAGACGAGCAGTACTTC
many	TRBV28	TRBD1	TRBJ1-1	CASTLVGTGHTEAFF	TGTGCCAGCACTCTCGTGGGGACAGGGCACACTGAAGCTTTCTTT
many	TRBV28	TRBD1	TRBJ1-1	CASSVTGGNRNTEAFF	TGTGCCAGCAGTGTGACAGGGGGGAATAGGAACACTGAAGCTTTCTTT
-	TRBV7-8	-	TRBJ2-5	CASSPRGRVTQYF	TGTGCCAGCAGCCCCCGGGGGCGGGTGACCCAGTACTTC
many	TRBV2	-	TRBJ2-1	CASSGYSYNEQFF	TGTGCCAGCAGTGGCTACTCCTACAATGAGCAGTTCTTC
few	TRBV7-8	TRBD1	TRBJ1-1	CASSLASGRGQTEAFF	TGTGCCAGCAGCTTAGCGTCAGGCAGGGGGCAAACTGAAGCTTTCTTT
-	TRBV5-1	-	TRBJ2-7	CASSLVWAWILWTYEQYF	TGCGCCAGCAGCTTGGTCTGGGCGTGGATACTTTGGACCTACGAGCAGTACTTC
few	TRBV20-1	-	TRBJ2-6	CSAGGPTGANVLTF	TGCAGTGCTGGAGGGCCTACTGGGGCCAACGTCCTGACTTTC
few	TRBV12-3/TRBV12-4	-	TRBJ1-5	CASPTVVSNQPQHF	TGTGCCAGCCCTACGGTGGTTAGCAATCAGCCCCAGCATTTT
-	TRBV7-2	TRBD2	TRBJ2-7	CASSSPRTSWSYEQYF	TGTGCCAGCAGCTCCCCCCGGACTAGCTGGAGCTACGAGCAGTACTTC
-	TRBV20-1	TRBD1	TRBJ1-2	CSASVVTGGDGFDYGYTF	TGCAGTGCTAGTGTGGTGACAGGGGGCGATGGGTTTGACTATGGCTACACCTTC
many	TRBV20-1	TRBD1	TRBJ1-1	CSASLPGQGNTEAFF	TGCAGTGCTAGTCTCCCGGGACAGGGCAACACTGAAGCTTTCTTT
-	TRBV14	-	TRBJ2-7	CASSQGYGTKGFYEQYF	TGTGCCAGCAGCCAAGGTTACGGAACCAAAGGGTTTTACGAGCAGTACTTC
-	TRBV5-1	-	TRBJ2-1	CASSFIPGIPYNEQFF	TGCGCCAGCAGCTTTATTCCCGGGATCCCCTACAATGAGCAGTTCTTC
few	TRBV11-1	TRBD2	TRBJ2-3	CASSHYSGGATDTQYF	TGTGCCAGCAGCCATTATAGCGGGGGGGCCACAGATACGCAGTATTTT
-	TRBV4-1	TRBD1	TRBJ2-7	CASSQETGASYEQYF	TGCGCCAGCAGCCAAGAGACAGGGGCGTCCTACGAGCAGTACTTC
few	TRBV5-1	-	TRBJ1-2	CASSPQGRETHSGYTF	TGCGCCAGCAGCCCACAAGGAAGGGAAACACATAGTGGCTACACCTTC
-	TRBV7-2	TRBD2	TRBJ2-1	CASSLAFGGLAYNEQFF	TGTGCCAGCAGCTTAGCTTTTGGGGGACTAGCATACAATGAGCAGTTCTTC
many	TRBV4-1	-	TRBJ2-7	CASSQRLSGGGLSYEQYF	TGCGCCAGCAGCCAACGTCTTTCGGGCGGGGGCCTCTCCTACGAGCAGTACTTC
-	TRBV6-5	TRBD2	TRBJ2-1	CASSYSFGGGGNEQFF	TGTGCCAGCAGTTACTCCTTTGGCGGGGGTGGAAATGAGCAGTTCTTC
many	TRBV28	TRBD1	TRBJ1-2	CASSLWGQGGGYTF	TGTGCCAGCAGTTTATGGGGACAGGGGGGGGGCTACACCTTC
-	TRBV2	TRBD1	TRBJ1-5	CASRDRVSNQPQHF	TGTGCCAGCAGAGACAGGGTTAGCAATCAGCCCCAGCATTTT
few	TRBV4-3	-	TRBJ2-7	CASSQDGFAYEQYF	TGCGCCAGCAGCCAAGATGGCTTTGCCTACGAGCAGTACTTC
-	TRBV20-1	-	TRBJ1-5	CSASAPGRVGQPQHF	TGCAGTGCTAGCGCCCCGGGGAGGGTCGGTCAGCCCCAGCATTTT
many	TRBV6-2/TRBV6-3	TRBD2	TRBJ2-7	CASRRPTSGVSYEQYF	TGTGCCAGCAGAAGACCGACTAGCGGGGTCTCCTACGAGCAGTACTTC
-	TRBV5-1	-	TRBJ2-5	CASSLWPQETQYF	TGCGCCAGCAGCTTGTGGCCCCAAGAGACCCAGTACTTC
-	TRBV7-2	-	TRBJ2-7	CASSLDGTAVYEQYF	TGTGCCAGCAGCTTAGATGGGACGGCCGTCTACGAGCAGTACTTC
-	TRBV6-5	TRBD2	TRBJ2-5	CASSLGIAGSPRETQYF	TGTGCCAGCAGCTTAGGAATAGCGGGGTCCCCAAGGGAGACCCAGTACTTC
-	TRBV28	TRBD1	TRBJ1-3	CASRLGQAGNTIYF	TGTGCCAGCAGACTTGGACAGGCTGGAAACACCATATATTTT